This TCR beta chain is drawn from a study of blood T cells in healthy people across ages. Findings and limits, study-wide: In older individuals, TCR beta diversity per million T cells was lower, falling roughly linearly with age.

The J segment lost 3 bases and the V segment lost 0 bases, leaving 4 bases of the junction unmatched. The germline CDR1 and CDR2 sequences are SEHNR and FQNEAQ (reference sequence). The CDR3 is made up of 15 amino acids. With respect to this clonotype: The antigen is not known.

Each individual donor underwent a draw of 8 to 10 milliliters of peripheral blood. Isolation yielded PBMCs, at least 6.5 million per sample, in every case. With each sample, at least 5 micrograms of total RNA were extracted. Combining a sample-barcoded 5' primer with a J-beta primer mix, a second PCR ran for roughly 6 to 12 cycles. Each CDR3 protein gets one entry after TCRdb re-called the 5' RACE reads with MiXCR. Altogether some 850,000 distinct CDR3 sequences are present, roughly 24% being singletons, with the ten largest covering 3%. The same data also contributed to another study, on T cells of mothers and their children.

V and J are TRBV7-9 and TRBJ2-7; TRBD1 agrees at 8 bases. This TCR derives from a boy younger than 18 in good health. The sample was blood. CDR3 amino acids: CASSLAGTGHYEQYF. The CDR3 DNA sequence: TGTGCCAGCAGCTTAGCAGGGACAGGACACTACGAGCAGTACTTC. Using reference TRBV7-9 and TRBJ2-7 for the parts outside the CDR3, the full variable domain is DTGVSQNPRHKITKRGQNVTFRCDPISEHNRLYWYRQTLGQGPEFLTYFQNEAQLEKSRLLSDRFSAERPKGSFSTLEIQRTEQGDSAMYLCASSLAGTGHYEQYFGPGTRLTVT.